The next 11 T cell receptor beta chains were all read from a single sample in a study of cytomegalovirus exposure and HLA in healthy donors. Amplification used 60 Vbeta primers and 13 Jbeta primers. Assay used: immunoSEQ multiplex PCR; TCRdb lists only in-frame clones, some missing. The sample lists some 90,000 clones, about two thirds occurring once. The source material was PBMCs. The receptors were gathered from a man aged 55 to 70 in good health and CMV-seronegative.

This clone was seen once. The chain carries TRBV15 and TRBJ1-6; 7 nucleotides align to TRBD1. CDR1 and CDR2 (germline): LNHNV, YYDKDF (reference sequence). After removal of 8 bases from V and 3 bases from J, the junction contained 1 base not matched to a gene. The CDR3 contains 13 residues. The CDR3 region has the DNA TGTGCCACCGGGACAGACTATAATTCACCCCTCCACTTT. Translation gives CATGTDYNSPLHF.

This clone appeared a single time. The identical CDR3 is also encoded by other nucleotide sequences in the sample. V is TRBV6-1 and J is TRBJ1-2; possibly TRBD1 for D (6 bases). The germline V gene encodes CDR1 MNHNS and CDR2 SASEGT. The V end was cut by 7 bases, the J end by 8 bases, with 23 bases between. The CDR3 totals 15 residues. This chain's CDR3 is CASISSSGGAGGYTF. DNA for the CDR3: TGTGCCAGCATCTCCTCTTCGGGGGGCGCGGGCGGCTACACCTTC.

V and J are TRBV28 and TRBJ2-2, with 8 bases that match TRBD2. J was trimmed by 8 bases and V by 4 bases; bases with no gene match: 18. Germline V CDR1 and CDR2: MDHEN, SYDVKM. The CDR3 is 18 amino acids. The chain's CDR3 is CASSSFTSGPIGWGELFF. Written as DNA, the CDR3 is TGTGCCAGCAGTTCCTTTACTAGCGGACCCATTGGGTGGGGGGAGCTGTTTTTT.

Written as DNA, the CDR3 is TGTGCCAGCAGTTTAGGACTAGCGGCGCCCCAGTACTTC. Translation: CASSLGLAAPQYF. The chain is built from TRBV28 and TRBJ2-5; TRBD2 matches 10 bases. The CDR3 sequence is 13 residues long. Losses at the gene ends were 2 bases for V and 9 bases for J; bases not matched to a gene: 3. The germline CDR1 and CDR2 sequences are MDHEN and SYDVKM.

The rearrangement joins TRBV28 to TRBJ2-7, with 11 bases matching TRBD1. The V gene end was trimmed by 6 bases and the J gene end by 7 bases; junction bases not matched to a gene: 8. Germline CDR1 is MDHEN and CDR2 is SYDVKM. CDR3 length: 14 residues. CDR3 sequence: CASRDGQGAGEQYF. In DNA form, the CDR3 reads TGTGCCAGCAGGGACGGACAGGGGGCAGGGGAGCAGTACTTC.

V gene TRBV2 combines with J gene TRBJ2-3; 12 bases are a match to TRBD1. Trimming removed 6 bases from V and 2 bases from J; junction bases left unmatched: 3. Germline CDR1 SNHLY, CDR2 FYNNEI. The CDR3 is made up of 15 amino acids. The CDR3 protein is CASRGTGGYTDTQYF. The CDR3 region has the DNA TGTGCCAGCAGGGGGACAGGGGGCTACACAGATACGCAGTATTTT.

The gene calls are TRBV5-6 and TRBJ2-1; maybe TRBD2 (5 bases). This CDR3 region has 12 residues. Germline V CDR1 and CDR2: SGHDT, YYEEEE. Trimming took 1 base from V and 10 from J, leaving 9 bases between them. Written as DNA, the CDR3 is TGTGCCAGCAGCTTGCGGTGGGAGGAGCAGTTCTTC. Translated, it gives CASSLRWEEQFF.

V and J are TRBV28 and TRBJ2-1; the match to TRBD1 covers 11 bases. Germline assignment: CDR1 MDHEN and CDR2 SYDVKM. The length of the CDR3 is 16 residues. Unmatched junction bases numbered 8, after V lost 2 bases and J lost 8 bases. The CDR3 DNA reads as TGTGCCAGCAGTTTACTCCCGGGACAGGGGGTCGATGAGCAGTTCTTC. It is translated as CASSLLPGQGVDEQFF.

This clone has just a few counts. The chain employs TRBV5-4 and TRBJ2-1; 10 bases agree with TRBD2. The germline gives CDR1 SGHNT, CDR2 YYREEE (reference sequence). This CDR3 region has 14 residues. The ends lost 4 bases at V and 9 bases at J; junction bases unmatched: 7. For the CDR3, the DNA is TGTGCCAGCAGCCCGACGAGACTAGCGGGTGAGCAGTTCTTC. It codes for CASSPTRLAGEQFF.

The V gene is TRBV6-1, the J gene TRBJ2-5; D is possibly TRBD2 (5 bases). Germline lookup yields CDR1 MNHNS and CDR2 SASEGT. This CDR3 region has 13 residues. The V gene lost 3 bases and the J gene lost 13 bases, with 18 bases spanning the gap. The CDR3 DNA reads TGTGCCAGCAGTGACGGACCTACTAGGAGAATGTACTTC. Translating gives CASSDGPTRRMYF.

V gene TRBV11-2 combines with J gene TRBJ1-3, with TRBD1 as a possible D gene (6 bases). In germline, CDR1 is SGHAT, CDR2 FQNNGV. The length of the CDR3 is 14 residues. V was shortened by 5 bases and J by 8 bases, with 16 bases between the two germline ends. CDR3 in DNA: TGTGCCAGCAGCAAGGCAGGGGCCGTGGACACCATATATTTT. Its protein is CASSKAGAVDTIYF.